What follows is one T cell receptor beta chain and its context. This specimen comes from a study of OX40 agonist ivuxolimab in advanced cancers. Assay: immunoSEQ multiplex PCR; the TCRdb copy retains only in-frame clones and omits some. There are 65,000 to 95,000 clones in the sample; approximately 94% occur only once, and 4.8% lies in the top ten. From germline, CDR1 is SGHNT and CDR2 YENEEA. Trimming removed 2 bases at V and 2 bases at J, with 7 bases between. The CDR3 runs 13 residues. The clonotype was recovered from an adult with an advanced solid tumor such as melanoma, head and neck, liver or kidney cancer. The V gene is TRBV11-3, the J gene TRBJ2-7, with D tentatively TRBD1 (5 bases). Sequencing was performed on CD4+ or CD8+ T cells sorted from blood, taken in a trial of the OX40 agonist ivuxolimab. CDR3 residues: CASSLQGTYEQYF. The CDR3 bases are TGTGCCAGCAGCTTACAGGGCACCTACGAGCAGTACTTC.